This T cell receptor (beta chain) was identified during a study of OX40 agonist ivuxolimab in advanced cancers. Study context: Ivuxolimab was delivered to patients intravenously every 2 weeks at doses spanning 0.01 to 10 mg/kg. A partial response was reached by three patients: one with hepatocellular carcinoma and two with cutaneous melanoma.

Measured with immunoSEQ multiplex PCR; TCRdb has only the in-frame clones, and not every one. The data contain tens of thousands of clones, about 86% of them seen just once; the ten biggest clones take up around 40%. The sequencing here drew on CD4+ or CD8+ T cells sorted from blood, taken in a trial of the OX40 agonist ivuxolimab. This clonotype was obtained from an adult with an advanced solid tumor such as melanoma, head and neck, liver or kidney cancer.

Here the CDR3 DNA reads TGTGCCAGCAGTCGGCGAGCCTCCTACGAGCAGTACTTC. Translation gives CASSRRASYEQYF. J is TRBJ2-7 and V is TRBV28, with D hard to call. CDR1 and CDR2 (germline): MDHEN, SYDVKM. The CDR3 loop spans 13 amino acids. V was pared by 5 bases and J by 0 bases, with 8 bases between.